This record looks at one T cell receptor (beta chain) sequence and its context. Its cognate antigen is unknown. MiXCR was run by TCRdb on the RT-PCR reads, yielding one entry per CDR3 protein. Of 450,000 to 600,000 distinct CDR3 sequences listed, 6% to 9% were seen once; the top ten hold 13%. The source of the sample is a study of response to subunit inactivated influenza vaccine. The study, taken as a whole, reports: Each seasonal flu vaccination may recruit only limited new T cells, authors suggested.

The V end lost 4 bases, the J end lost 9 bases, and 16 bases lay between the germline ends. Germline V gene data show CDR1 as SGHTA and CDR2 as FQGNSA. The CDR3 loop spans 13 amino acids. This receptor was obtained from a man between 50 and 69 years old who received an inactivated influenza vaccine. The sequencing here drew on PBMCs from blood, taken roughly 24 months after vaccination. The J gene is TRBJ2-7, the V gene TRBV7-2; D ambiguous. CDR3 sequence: CASSSVSAGGQYF. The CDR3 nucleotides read TGTGCCAGCAGCTCTGTGTCGGCCGGTGGGCAGTACTTC.